The TCR beta chain described here comes from a study of regulatory T cells in long-lasting Graves disease. Overall study findings and caveats: Persistent-disease Graves' patients showed less TCR diversity than new cases. Segments TRBV28, TRBJ1-2 and TRBJ2-5 showed preferential usage in persistent disease.

Building of the TCR beta libraries involved iRepertoire HTBI primers and Arm-PCR of CDR3 regions. TCRdb reprocessed the multiplex PCR reads via MiXCR and lists one record per CDR3 protein. The sample carries roughly 700,000 distinct CDR3 sequences, 30% recorded once. The time point here: persistent/refractory GD, antithyroid drugs over 5 years with positive TRAb. The TCR library used RNA extracted from PBMCs. This clonotype came up a few times. Its antigen is undetermined. The J segment lost 11 bases and the V segment lost 6 bases, leaving 14 bases of the junction unmatched. Germline loops: CDR1 ENHRY, CDR2 SYGVKD. The CDR3 totals 14 residues.

Sequencing was performed on peripheral blood mononuclear cells (PBMCs), taken when the disease was refractory, from a patient treated with antithyroid drugs. This sequence originates from a female donor with Graves disease. The chain carries TRBV10-3 and TRBJ1-2; TRBD1 matches at 8 bases. CDR3 DNA: TGTGCCATCAGGCGGCCCCAGGGGGCTATGCGATACACCTTC. It encodes CAIRRPQGAMRYTF.